The T cell receptor beta chain described here comes from a study of PD-1 blockade in classical Hodgkin lymphoma. Sequencing was performed with immunoSEQ multiplex PCR; in TCRdb, only in-frame clones are kept and a portion is missing. Found here are 30,000 or so clones, roughly 92% of them singletons; the top ten hold 3.8%. Regarding the study as a whole: Whatever underlies the repertoire differences (possibly disease activity or prior therapy) remains undefined.

Regarding this clone: Its target is unknown.

The time point was: newly diagnosed, previously untreated cHL patient sample. Trimming at V came to 0 bases and at J to 4 bases, leaving 6 bases not matched to a gene. The germline gives CDR1 SGDLS, CDR2 YYNGEE. This CDR3 has 17 amino acids. V gene TRBV9 combines with J gene TRBJ2-3, with 12 bases aligning to TRBD2. The receptor comes from a human donor with classical Hodgkin lymphoma. Sequencing input: peripheral blood mononuclear cells (PBMCs). Here the CDR3 reads CASSVAASGGAPDTQYF. The CDR3 nucleotides read TGTGCCAGCAGCGTAGCTGCTAGCGGGGGGGCGCCAGATACGCAGTATTTT.